This T cell receptor beta chain derives from a study of molecular identifiers for immune sequencing clone quantification. Study background: The replicates split RNA from around 18,000 or 91,000 naive CD8 cells five ways and sequenced four.

Overall study findings and caveats: Jurkat TCR RNA spiked in from one cell could reportedly be detected among 1 million or so naive cells.

This clonotype was counted between two and nine times. The target antigen is unknown. The bulk TCR libraries were made with methods described before and with listed TCR primers. TCRdb recomputed calls from the PCR reads with MiXCR, one row per CDR3 protein. The sample carries around 300,000 distinct CDR3 sequences, roughly 24% recorded once. The source of this sequence is a human donor in good health. Some libraries in this study had Jurkat cell RNA spiked in. Sequenced sample: naive CD8+ T cells from blood, with Jurkat cell RNA spiked in. Subset in this sample: FACS-sorted CD8+CD4-CCR7+CD45RA+ naive T cells.

Here the CDR3 reads CSVEILREQFF. CDR3 bases: TGCAGCGTTGAGATTCTGAGGGAGCAGTTCTTC. The rearrangement joins TRBV29-1 to TRBJ2-1, with D unresolved. Trimming pared 3 bases from V and 10 bases from J, leaving 10 bases between. Germline V lookup: CDR1 SQVTM, CDR2 ANQGSEA. This CDR3 region has 11 residues.